By its share, the clone carrying this T cell receptor (beta chain) is medium-sized (0.01 to 0.1%). Its antigen is unknown. The CDR3 contains 13 residues. Germline V gene sequence: CDR1 LNHDA, CDR2 SQIVND (reference sequence). V was shortened by 5 bases and J by 5 bases, with 10 bases between the two germline ends. No infections or other immune events were documented during collection. Profiling relied on immunoSEQ multiplex PCR, and the TCRdb table lists in-frame clones only, not all of them. The table shows roughly 100,000 clones, with about nine tenths occurring only once. This record belongs to a study of identifying expanded T cells in peripheral blood. Findings and caveats of the study: Across healthy donors, higher total template counts meant significantly greater approximately two-week count variance.

The chain combines TRBV19 with TRBJ1-5, with D perhaps TRBD1 (5 bases). This clonotype was sampled from a person aged 18 to 70 in good health. Input material: blood. CDR3 in amino acids: CASSPDIYQPQHF. The CDR3 nucleotides read TGTGCCAGTAGTCCGGACATCTATCAGCCCCAGCATTTT.